These 4 T cell receptor beta chains originate from one sample sequenced in a study of human T cells and chemical hapten exposure. Time point: patch test 2, 6 weeks after DPC sensitization. Treatment here: therapeutic diphenylcyclopropenone sensitization with weekly scalp DPC. TCRdb fed the RACE reads into MiXCR, producing one record per CDR3 protein. The table has under 450,000 distinct CDR3 sequences, about 6.3% seen once. This specimen consisted of whole blood, obtained in connection with sensitization to the hapten diphenylcyclopropenone (DPC). The source is a woman younger than 30 with alopecia areata. Some clones in this sample may be carry-over from other donors' samples.

This clonotype came up many times. This chain uses TRBV9 with TRBJ2-7, with 9 positions matching TRBD1. Germline lookup yields CDR1 SGDLS and CDR2 YYNGEE. V lost 0 bases to trimming and J lost 4 bases; unmatched junction nucleotides: 5. The CDR3 runs to 15 residues. In DNA, the CDR3 is TGTGCCAGCAGCGTAGGATCCGGGACAGGGTACGAGCAGTACTTC. This translates into CASSVGSGTGYEQYF.

This clonotype was recorded a few times. CDR3 bases: TGTGCCAGCAGTTTGGACCTGGGGAGGACCCTCCACTTT. This encodes CASSLDLGRTLHF. The chain couples TRBV12-3 or TRBV12-4 to TRBJ1-6; D is uncertain. The CDR3 length is 13 residues. Deletions cut 3 bases from V and 14 bases from J, with 14 bases between.

This clonotype was counted only a few times. The V call is TRBV6-2 or TRBV6-3, the J call TRBJ2-3; a possible D gene is TRBD1 (6 bases). The length of the CDR3 is 12 residues. Looked up from germline, CDR1 is MNHEY and CDR2 is SVGEGT. With 6 bases removed from V and 7 bases from J, the gap between germline ends came to 11 bases. The CDR3 coding sequence is TGTGCCAGCAGCAGGGGCCTACATACGCAGTATTTT. Its protein is CASSRGLHTQYF.

This clonotype has more than one count but fewer than ten. The V gene is TRBV11-3, the J gene TRBJ2-5; 13 bases line up with TRBD2. The V segment lost 4 bases and the J segment 2 bases; nucleotides outside the gene matches: 1. The germline V gene has CDR1 SGHNT and CDR2 YENEEA. CDR3 length: 15 residues. CDR3 loop: CASSWTSGGQETQYF. Written as DNA, the CDR3 is TGTGCCAGCAGCTGGACTAGCGGGGGACAAGAGACCCAGTACTTC.